This TCR beta chain was identified in a study of chemoradiotherapy in HPV16-positive cancers (dated by TCRdb to between 2021 and 2024). Regarding the complete study: Candidate HPV-specific T-cell clones and common TCR motifs were defined by functional T-cell assays performed on cells from a couple of HPV16-positive patients. Whether T-cell immunity against the HPV oncoproteins E6 and E7 changes during chemoradiotherapy and whether survival is affected by this immunity were examined in the study. Next, the candidate HPV-specific TCRs and motifs were followed in TCR repertoires from more than 70 patients with HPV-related cancers.

In the case of this clone: Its antigen is unknown. Within one base of it there is no much larger clone, and no base qualities were kept.

Because repertoires were sampled repeatedly during chemoradiotherapy, clonal expansion in the tumor microenvironment could be followed. The method behind the library was the immunoSEQ multiplex PCR assay. TCRdb retrieved this table from immuneACCESS and kept in-frame rearrangements only. Not all clones are present; in checked studies, unresolved V genes account for under half, and no reason is known for the remainder. This sample comprises 20,000 to 25,000 clones, more than 70% of them detected only once. 2% to 2.5% of the sample belongs to the ten largest clones. The paper's findings and limits, for the study overall: Improved recurrence-free survival in HPV16-positive patients was associated with expansion of HPV-responsive T cells during chemoradiotherapy. Expansion of candidate HPV-specific clones and E7-related TCR motifs was observed in the tumor microenvironment during treatment, whereas no such expansion was observed for non-HPV-specific T cells. The survival association was reported for HPV16-positive patients, and the functional definition of HPV-specific T cells was derived from only a couple of HPV16-positive patients.

Spanning cysteine to phenylalanine, the CDR3 consists of 15 amino acids. Of the read, only the CDR3 DNA is kept; its 45 bases are in frame from base 1. The germline V gene sets CDR1 to SNHLY and CDR2 to FYNNEI. Germline trimming: 6 bases from V, 0 bases from J; junction bases outside gene matches: 4. The receptor comes from a human donor with HPV-associated anogenital cancer. The sample was blood, taken from a patient who underwent chemoradiotherapy. Rearrangement joined TRBV2 to TRBJ2-2; TRBD1 lines up with 7 middle nucleotides. The bases read TGTGCCAGCAGCGTAACAGGGGCGAACACCGGGGAGCTGTTTTTT. Translated, it gives CASSVTGANTGELFF.